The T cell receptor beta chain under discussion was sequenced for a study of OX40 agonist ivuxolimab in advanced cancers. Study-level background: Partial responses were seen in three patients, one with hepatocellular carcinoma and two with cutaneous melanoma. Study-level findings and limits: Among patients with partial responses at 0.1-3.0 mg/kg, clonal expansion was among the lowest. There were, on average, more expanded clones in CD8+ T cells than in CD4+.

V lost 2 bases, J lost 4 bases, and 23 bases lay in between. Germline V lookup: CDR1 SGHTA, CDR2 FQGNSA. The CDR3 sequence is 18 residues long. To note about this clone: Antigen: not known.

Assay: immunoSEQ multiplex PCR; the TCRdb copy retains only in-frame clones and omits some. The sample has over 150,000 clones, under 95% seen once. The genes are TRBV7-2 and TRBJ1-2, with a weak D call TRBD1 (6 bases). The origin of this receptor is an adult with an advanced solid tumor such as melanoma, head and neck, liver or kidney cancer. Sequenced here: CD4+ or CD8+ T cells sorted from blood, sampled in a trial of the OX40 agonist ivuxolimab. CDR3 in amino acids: CASSLIGRSGRGVYGYTF. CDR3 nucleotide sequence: TGTGCCAGCAGCTTAATTGGAAGGTCGGGCAGGGGCGTCTATGGCTACACCTTC.